Listed here is a single T cell receptor beta chain. Using RNA transcripts as the source, TCR beta CDR3 regions were amplified. HTBI primers were employed in a first-round RT-PCR of the TCR CDR3. Via MiXCR, TCRdb re-called the multiplex PCR reads, giving one row per CDR3 protein. Of a few hundred thousand distinct CDR3 sequences in the sample, 46% were seen once. CDR3 size: 15 residues. V was pared by 4 bases and J by 11 bases, with 26 bases between. Germline CDR1 is DFQATT and CDR2 is SNEGSKA (reference sequence). The sample belongs to a study of T cells in Graves' hyperthyroidism and ophthalmopathy. The sequence derives from a woman aged 18-35 years with Graves' hyperthyroidism. The source material was peripheral blood or thyroid tissue (not recorded which). The chain has TRBV20-1 and TRBJ1-1; TRBD1 is a possible D gene (5 bases). CDR3 amino acids: CSATGTSGRANRAFF. In nucleotides, the CDR3 is TGCAGTGCTACTGGGACTAGCGGGAGGGCGAACAGGGCTTTCTTT.